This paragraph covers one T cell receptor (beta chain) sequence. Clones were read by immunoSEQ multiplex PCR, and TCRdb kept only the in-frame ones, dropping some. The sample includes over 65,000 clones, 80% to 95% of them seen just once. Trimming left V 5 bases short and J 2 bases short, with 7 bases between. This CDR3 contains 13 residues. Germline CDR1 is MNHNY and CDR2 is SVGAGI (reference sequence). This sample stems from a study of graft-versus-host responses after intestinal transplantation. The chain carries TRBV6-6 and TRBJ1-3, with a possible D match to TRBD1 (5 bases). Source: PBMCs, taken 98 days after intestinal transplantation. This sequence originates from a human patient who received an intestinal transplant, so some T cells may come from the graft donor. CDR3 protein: CASSAGPGNTIYF. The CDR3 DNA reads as TGTGCCAGCAGTGCGGGACCTGGAAACACCATATATTTT.